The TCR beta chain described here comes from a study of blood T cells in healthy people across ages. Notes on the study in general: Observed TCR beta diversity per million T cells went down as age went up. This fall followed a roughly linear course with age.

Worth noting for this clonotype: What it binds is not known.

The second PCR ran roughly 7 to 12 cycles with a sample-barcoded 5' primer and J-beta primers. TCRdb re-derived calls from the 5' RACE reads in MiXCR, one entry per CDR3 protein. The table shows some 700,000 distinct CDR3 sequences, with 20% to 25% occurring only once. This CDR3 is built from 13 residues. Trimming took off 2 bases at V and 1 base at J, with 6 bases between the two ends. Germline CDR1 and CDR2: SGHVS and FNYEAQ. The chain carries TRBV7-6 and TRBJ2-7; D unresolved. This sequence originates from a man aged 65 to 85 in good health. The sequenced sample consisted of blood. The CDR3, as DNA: TGTGCCAGCAGCTTAAAGGGTTCCTACGAGCAGTACTTC. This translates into CASSLKGSYEQYF.